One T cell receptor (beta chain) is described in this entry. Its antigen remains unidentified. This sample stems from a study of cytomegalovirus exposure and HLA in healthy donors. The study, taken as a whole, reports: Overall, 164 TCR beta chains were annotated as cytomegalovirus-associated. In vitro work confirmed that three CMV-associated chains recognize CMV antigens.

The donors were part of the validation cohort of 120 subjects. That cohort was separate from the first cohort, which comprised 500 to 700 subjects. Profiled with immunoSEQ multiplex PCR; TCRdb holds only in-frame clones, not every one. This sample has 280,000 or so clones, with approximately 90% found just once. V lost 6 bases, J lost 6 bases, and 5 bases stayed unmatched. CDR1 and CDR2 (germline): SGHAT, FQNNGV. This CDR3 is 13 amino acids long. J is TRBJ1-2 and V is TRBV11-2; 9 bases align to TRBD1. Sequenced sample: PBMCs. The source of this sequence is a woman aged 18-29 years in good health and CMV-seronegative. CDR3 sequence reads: CASSPDRGNGYTF. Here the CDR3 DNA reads TGTGCCAGCAGTCCGGACAGGGGTAATGGCTACACCTTC.